This record looks at one TCR beta chain sequence and its context. The target of this receptor is not known. Per-base quality was not reported, and no clone a single base away is much larger than it. The sample's time point label, decoded: baseline, week 1 (first vaccination visit). The treatment or condition label for this specimen denotes: pre-vaccination baseline after standard-of-care therapy. Donors had newly diagnosed WHO grade 3 or 4 IDH1-mutant astrocytomas with loss of nuclear ATRX. The samples were drawn from NOA16, a multicentre, single-arm, open-label phase I trial in Germany that tested a mutant IDH1 peptide vaccine in humans for the first time. Visit V03 blood draws served as the baseline sample for immunogenicity testing. Genomic DNA for TCRB sequencing was extracted from EDTA blood using the DNeasy Blood and Tissue Kit. The sample comes from a study of a mutant IDH1 vaccine in newly diagnosed glioma (dated by TCRdb to about 2021). About the investigation overall: Of the 25 to 35 treated patients, around 62% were male and about 40% were female, and a mean age of around 40 years was recorded. Prior to enrollment, patients had been given standard therapy consisting of radiotherapy alone, temozolomide alone, or radiochemotherapy with temozolomide, with the combination given to most patients. Longitudinal TCRB deep sequencing was done for 25 to 30 treated patients, wherever samples were available for exploratory analyses. Peripheral blood was drawn at six visits: V03 (baseline), V05, V07, V10, V12 and V13.

The germline V gene gives CDR1 as SQVTM and CDR2 as ANQGSEA. Its CDR3 holds 12 amino acids, cysteine through phenylalanine. Only the CDR3 DNA stays, 36 bases, in frame from base 1. V is reduced by 4 bases and J by 3 bases, leaving a spacing of 10 bases between them. The library came from the immunoSEQ multiplex PCR assay. Following the manufacturer's protocol, the hsTCRB Kit was used to amplify rearranged TCR beta chain sequences. An Illumina MiSeq was used to sequence the TCRB libraries. The authors' pipeline ran thus. The proprietary platform of the kit vendor was used for demultiplexing, trimming and gene mapping. Not all clones reach the TCRdb copy of this immuneACCESS table, which keeps in-frame sequences only. Checked studies attribute under half of the gap to unresolved V genes and leave the rest unexplained. The V and J calls and the clone size are those of that table, but D and trimming were determined from the DNA. This sample lists 85,000 to 100,000 clones; about four fifths were detected once. The top ten clonotypes cover approximately 7.4% of the sample.

The study at large found these results: Immune responses induced by the vaccine were seen in roughly 92% of patients across multiple MHC alleles. It was noted by the authors that analyses of patient blood samples could not be reproduced owing to sample limitations. Pseudoprogression appeared unrelated to alterations in the top peripheral T cell clonotypes detected by TCRB sequencing. PBMC samples for TCRB deep sequencing were selected based on availability.

This chain joins TRBV29-1 to TRBJ2-7, with the D call tentatively TRBD1 or TRBD2, each fitting 6 bases. The sample consisted of PBMCs, taken from a glioma patient treated with radiotherapy, temozolomide or both. This TCR was recovered from a woman in her forties or fifties with glioma. The bases read TGCAGCGTTGGGAGGGGGGACTACGAGCAGTACTTC. Translated, it gives CSVGRGDYEQYF.